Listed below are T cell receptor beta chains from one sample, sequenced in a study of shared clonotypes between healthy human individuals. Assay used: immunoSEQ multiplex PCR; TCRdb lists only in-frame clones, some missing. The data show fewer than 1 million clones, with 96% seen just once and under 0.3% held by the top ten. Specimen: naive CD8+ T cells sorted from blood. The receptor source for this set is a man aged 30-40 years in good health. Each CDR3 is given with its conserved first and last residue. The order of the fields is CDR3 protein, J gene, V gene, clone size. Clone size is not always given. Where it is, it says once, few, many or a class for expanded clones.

cdr3_aa: CASSLTGLAEQFF
j_call: TRBJ2-1
v_call: TRBV7-6
clone_size: once

cdr3_aa: CASRGQIYGYTF
j_call: TRBJ1-2
v_call: TRBV2
clone_size: .

cdr3_aa: CASSQVPGQGREEQYF
j_call: TRBJ2-7
v_call: TRBV4-1
clone_size: .

cdr3_aa: CASSLNGYNEQFF
j_call: TRBJ2-1
v_call: TRBV5-1
clone_size: .

cdr3_aa: CATSGGGRIYEQFF
j_call: TRBJ2-1
v_call: TRBV27
clone_size: .

cdr3_aa: CAWSVPGTGQETQYF
j_call: TRBJ2-5
v_call: TRBV30
clone_size: .

cdr3_aa: CASSLLGGTETQYF
j_call: TRBJ2-5
v_call: TRBV27
clone_size: once

cdr3_aa: CSVETGRRNTIYF
j_call: TRBJ1-3
v_call: TRBV29-1
clone_size: .

cdr3_aa: CARLTGEDTYEQYF
j_call: TRBJ2-7
v_call: TRBV6-1
clone_size: .

cdr3_aa: CASSSLGDEQFF
j_call: TRBJ2-1
v_call: TRBV27
clone_size: .

cdr3_aa: CASKWRQDSYNEQFF
j_call: TRBJ2-1
v_call: TRBV5-1
clone_size: .

cdr3_aa: CASSAVRNSNTEAFF
j_call: TRBJ1-1
v_call: TRBV6-1
clone_size: .

cdr3_aa: CASSYGVGYGYTF
j_call: TRBJ1-2
v_call: TRBV6-5
clone_size: .

cdr3_aa: CASSLVLRGRTEAFF
j_call: TRBJ1-1
v_call: TRBV7-9
clone_size: .

cdr3_aa: CASSQEGWLAGANEQFF
j_call: TRBJ2-1
v_call: TRBV4-3
clone_size: .

cdr3_aa: CASRRSSGQGVNEQFF
j_call: TRBJ2-1
v_call: TRBV27
clone_size: .

cdr3_aa: CASSHPGPTFYEQYF
j_call: TRBJ2-7
v_call: TRBV18
clone_size: few

cdr3_aa: CASSVELAGGRNEQFF
j_call: TRBJ2-1
v_call: TRBV9
clone_size: .

cdr3_aa: CASRQGTTEAFF
j_call: TRBJ1-1
v_call: TRBV27
clone_size: .

cdr3_aa: CASSPIQVTNPNYGYTF
j_call: TRBJ1-2
v_call: TRBV5-5
clone_size: .

cdr3_aa: CASSLGQGRGYTF
j_call: TRBJ1-2
v_call: TRBV7-9
clone_size: .

cdr3_aa: CASSPKGGTEAFF
j_call: TRBJ1-1
v_call: TRBV6-1
clone_size: .

cdr3_aa: CASTNSGRYKTAYF
j_call: TRBJ2-3
v_call: TRBV13
clone_size: .

cdr3_aa: CASSVNRVPYEQYF
j_call: TRBJ2-7
v_call: TRBV9
clone_size: .

cdr3_aa: CASSDWGHEDGYTF
j_call: TRBJ1-2
v_call: TRBV6-1
clone_size: .

cdr3_aa: CASSYGGYDYEQYF
j_call: TRBJ2-7
v_call: TRBV6-5
clone_size: .